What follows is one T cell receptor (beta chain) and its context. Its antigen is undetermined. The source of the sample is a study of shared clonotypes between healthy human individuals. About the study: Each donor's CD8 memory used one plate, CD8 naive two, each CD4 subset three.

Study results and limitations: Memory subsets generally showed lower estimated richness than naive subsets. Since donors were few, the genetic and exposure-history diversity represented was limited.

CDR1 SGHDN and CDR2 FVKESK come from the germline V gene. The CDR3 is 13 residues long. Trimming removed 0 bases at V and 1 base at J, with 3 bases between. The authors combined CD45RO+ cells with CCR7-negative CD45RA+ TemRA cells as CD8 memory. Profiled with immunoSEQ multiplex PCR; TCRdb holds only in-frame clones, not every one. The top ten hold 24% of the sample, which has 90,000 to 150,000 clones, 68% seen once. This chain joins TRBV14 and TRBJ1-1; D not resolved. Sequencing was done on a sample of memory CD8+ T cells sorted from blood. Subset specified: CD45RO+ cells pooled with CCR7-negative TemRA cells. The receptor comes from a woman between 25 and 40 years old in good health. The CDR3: CASSQDQNTEAFF. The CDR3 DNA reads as TGTGCCAGCAGCCAAGATCAGAACACTGAAGCTTTCTTT. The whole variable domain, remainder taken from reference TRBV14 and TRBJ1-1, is EAGVTQFPSHSVIEKGQTVTLRCDPISGHDNLYWYRRVMGKEIKFLLHFVKESKQDESGMPNNRFLAERTGGTYSTLKVQPAELEDSGVYFCASSQDQNTEAFFGQGTRLTVV.